This TCR beta chain is drawn from a study of blood T cell repertoires in COVID-19. Here immunoSEQ multiplex PCR was the method, and the copy in TCRdb shows in-frame clones only, minus some. The data contain 130,000 or so clones, 75% to 85% of them singletons. The junction had 7 bases not matched to a gene; V was cut back by 10 bases and J by 4 bases. The CDR3 totals 14 residues. Germline CDR1 MGHDK, CDR2 SYGVNS. The Seattle site enrolled patients during active infection and followed them longitudinally. This sequence joins TRBV25-1 and TRBJ2-5, with 12 positions matching TRBD2. The clonotype was recovered from a woman in her 70s with COVID-19, enrolled during active disease. Sequences were obtained from peripheral blood. As DNA, the CDR3 is TGTGCCACCTCAAGGACTAGCGGGGTAGAGACCCAGTACTTC. It translates to CATSRTSGVETQYF. Full variable domain (remainder filled in from reference TRBV25-1 and TRBJ2-5): EADIYQTPRYLVIGTGKKITLECSQTMGHDKMYWYQQDPGMELHLIHYSYGVNSTEKGDLSSESTVSRIRTEHFPLTLESARPSHTSQYLCATSRTSGVETQYFGPGTRLLVL.